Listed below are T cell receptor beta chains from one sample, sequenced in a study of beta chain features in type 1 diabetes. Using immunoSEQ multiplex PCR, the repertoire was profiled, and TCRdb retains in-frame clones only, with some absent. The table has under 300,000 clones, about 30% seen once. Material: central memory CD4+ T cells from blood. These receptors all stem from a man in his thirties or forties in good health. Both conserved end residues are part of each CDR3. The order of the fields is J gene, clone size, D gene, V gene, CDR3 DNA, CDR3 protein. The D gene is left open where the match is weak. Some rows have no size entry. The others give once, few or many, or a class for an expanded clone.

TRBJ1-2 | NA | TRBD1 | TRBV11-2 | TGTGCCAGCAGCGGGGGACAGGGGAACTATGGCTACACCTTC | CASSGGQGNYGYTF
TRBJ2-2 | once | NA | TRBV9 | TGTGCCAGCAGCGTAGGTGGTGACACCGGGGAGCTGTTTTTT | CASSVGGDTGELFF
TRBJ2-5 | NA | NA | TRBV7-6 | TGTGCCAGCAGCTTCGGACTAAACTACCAAGAGACCCAGTACTTC | CASSFGLNYQETQYF
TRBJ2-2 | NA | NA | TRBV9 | TGTGCCAGCAGCGTAGTGTCTGACGGGGAGCTGTTTTTT | CASSVVSDGELFF
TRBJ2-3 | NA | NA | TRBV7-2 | TGTGCCAGCAGCCGTCTGACTGGCACAGATACGCAGTATTTT | CASSRLTGTDTQYF
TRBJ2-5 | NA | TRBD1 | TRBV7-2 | TGTGCCAGCAGCCCTAGTGCGACAGGGAACCAAGAGACCCAGTACTTC | CASSPSATGNQETQYF
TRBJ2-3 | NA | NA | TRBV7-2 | TGTGCCAGCAGCAGACTAGGGAGCACAGATACGCAGTATTTT | CASSRLGSTDTQYF
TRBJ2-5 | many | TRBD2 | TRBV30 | TGTGCCTGGAGCTTAGCGGGGGCCGAGACCCAGTACTTC | CAWSLAGAETQYF
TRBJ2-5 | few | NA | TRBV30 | TGTGCCTGGACCCCGCTGAGGGACGGAGGTTCCCAGTACTTC | CAWTPLRDGGSQYF
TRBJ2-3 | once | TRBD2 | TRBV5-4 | TGTGCCAGCGGCACTAGCGGGGGGACAGATACGCAGTATTTT | CASGTSGGTDTQYF
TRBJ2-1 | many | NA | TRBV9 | TGTGCCAGCAGCGCCGGAACGACGGGGAATGAGCAGTTCTTC | CASSAGTTGNEQFF
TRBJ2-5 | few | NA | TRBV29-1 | TGCAGCGTTGAAGTTGGAAGGCCCCAGTACTTC | CSVEVGRPQYF
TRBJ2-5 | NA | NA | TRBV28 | TGTGCCAGCAGTTTAAGTGGGGGAGCCCAAGAGACCCAGTACTTC | CASSLSGGAQETQYF
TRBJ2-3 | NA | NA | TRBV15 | TGTGCCACCAGCAGCCGGGACAGCACAGATACGCAGTATTTT | CATSSRDSTDTQYF
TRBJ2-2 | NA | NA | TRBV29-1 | TGCAGCGTCCGGCCCTTTATCACCGGGGAGCTGTTTTTT | CSVRPFITGELFF
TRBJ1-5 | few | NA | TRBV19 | TGTGCCAGTAGTATCAGTGGGGCCCGGGGCAATCAGCCCCAGCATTTT | CASSISGARGNQPQHF
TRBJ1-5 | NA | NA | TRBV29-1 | TGCAGCGTTGAAACAGGCCTCGGCCAGCCCCAGCATTTT | CSVETGLGQPQHF
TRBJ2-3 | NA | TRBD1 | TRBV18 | TGTGCCAGCTCACCAATGGCGCCGGGACAGGGCACAGATACGCAGTATTTT | CASSPMAPGQGTDTQYF
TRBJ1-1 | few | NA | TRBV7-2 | TGTGCCAGCAGCTTAGATGCGACAGCGAACACTGAAGCTTTCTTT | CASSLDATANTEAFF
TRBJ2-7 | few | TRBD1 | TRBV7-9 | TGTGCCAGCAGCTTAGCTCCCGGGACAGGGGGCTACGAGCAGTACTTC | CASSLAPGTGGYEQYF
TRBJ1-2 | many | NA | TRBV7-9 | TGTGCCAGCAGCTTGGAAGGGGGCTATGGCTACACCTTC | CASSLEGGYGYTF
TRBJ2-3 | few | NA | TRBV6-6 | TGTGCCAGCACTAGCACAGATACGCAGTATTTT | CASTSTDTQYF
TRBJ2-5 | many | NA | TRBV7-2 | TGTGCCAGCAGCTGGGGAAACTCGGGGACAGAGACCCAGTACTTC | CASSWGNSGTETQYF
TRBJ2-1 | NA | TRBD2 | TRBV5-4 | TGTGCCAGCAGCTTGGCGACGGGACTAAAGTACAATGAGCAGTTCTTC | CASSLATGLKYNEQFF
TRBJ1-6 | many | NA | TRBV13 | TGTGCCAGCAGCCGTCGGACGGCCGCCGGATCACCCCTCCACTTT | CASSRRTAAGSPLHF
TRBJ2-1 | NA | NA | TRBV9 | TGTGCCAGCAGCCCCCAAGGGACCGTTCGGGAGCAGTTCTTC | CASSPQGTVREQFF
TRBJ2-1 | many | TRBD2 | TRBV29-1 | TGCAGCGTTGGAGCGCCTAGCGGGAGTGTAAATGAGCAGTTCTTC | CSVGAPSGSVNEQFF